In this sample, the clone carrying this TCR beta chain turned up a few times. This record comes from a study of patients and donors after allogeneic stem cell transplantation. A single record per CDR3 protein comes from TCRdb applying MiXCR to the RT-PCR reads. This table has over 400,000 distinct CDR3 sequences, approximately 16% appearing once. This CDR3 contains 13 residues. The germline gives CDR1 MNHNS, CDR2 SASEGT. Trimming took off 6 bases at V and 8 bases at J, with 16 bases between the two ends. This clonotype was sampled from a human donor who was either an allogeneic HSCT recipient or a stem cell or donor lymphocyte infusion donor (not recorded which). It is not recorded whose cells these are; they may come from a transplant donor. Sequences were obtained from blood, either unsorted or a sorted T cell fraction (not recorded which). V usage is TRBV6-1 and J usage is TRBJ1-2; no firm D call. CDR3: CASRDFRAEGYTF. The CDR3 nucleotides read TGTGCCAGCAGGGACTTCCGGGCTGAGGGCTACACCTTC.